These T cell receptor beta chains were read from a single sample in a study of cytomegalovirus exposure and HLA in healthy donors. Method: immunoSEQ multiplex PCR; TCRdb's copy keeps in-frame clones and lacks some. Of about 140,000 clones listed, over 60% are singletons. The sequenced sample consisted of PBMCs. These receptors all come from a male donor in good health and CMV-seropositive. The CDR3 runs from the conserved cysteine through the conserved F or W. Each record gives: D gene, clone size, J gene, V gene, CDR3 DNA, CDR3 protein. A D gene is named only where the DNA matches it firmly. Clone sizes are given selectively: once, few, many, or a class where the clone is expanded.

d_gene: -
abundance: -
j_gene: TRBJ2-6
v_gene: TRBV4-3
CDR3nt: TGCGCCAGCAGCCAAGGCCCGCGCGGCTCTGGGGCCAACGTCCTGACTTTC
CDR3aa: CASSQGPRGSGANVLTF

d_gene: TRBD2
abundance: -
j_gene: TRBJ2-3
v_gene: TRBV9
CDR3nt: TGTGCCAGCAGCGTTGAAACTAGCGGGGTCCTGGGGCAGTATTTT
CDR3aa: CASSVETSGVLGQYF

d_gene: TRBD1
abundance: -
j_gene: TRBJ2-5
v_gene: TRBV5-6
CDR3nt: TGTGCCAGCGGACAGGACAGGCTTAGGGAGACCCAGTACTTC
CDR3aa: CASGQDRLRETQYF

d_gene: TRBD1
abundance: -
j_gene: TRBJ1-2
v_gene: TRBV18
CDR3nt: TGTGCCAGCTCAACAGGGGTCCCCGGGTATGGCTACACCTTC
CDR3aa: CASSTGVPGYGYTF

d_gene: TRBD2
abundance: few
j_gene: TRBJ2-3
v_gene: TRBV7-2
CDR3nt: TGTGCCAGCAGCTCGCTAGCGGGAGGGACAGATACGCAGTATTTT
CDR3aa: CASSSLAGGTDTQYF

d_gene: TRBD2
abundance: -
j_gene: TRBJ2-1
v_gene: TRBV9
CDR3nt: TGTGCCAGCAGCGTACGAAGCGGGGGGGGGTACAATGAGCAGTTCTTC
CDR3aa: CASSVRSGGGYNEQFF

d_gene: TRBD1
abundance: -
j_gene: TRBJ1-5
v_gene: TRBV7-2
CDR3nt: TGTGCCAGCAGCTTAAGGACTCTGGAGACAGGGGTCCAGCCCCAGCATTTT
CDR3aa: CASSLRTLETGVQPQHF

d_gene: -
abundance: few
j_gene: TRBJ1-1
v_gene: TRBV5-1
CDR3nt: TGCGCCAGCAGCTTAAACATCCCACCCACTGAAGCTTTCTTT
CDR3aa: CASSLNIPPTEAFF

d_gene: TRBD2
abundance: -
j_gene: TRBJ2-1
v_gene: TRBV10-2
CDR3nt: TGCGCCAGCAGGGGCTATCGGACTAGCGGGGGGGCAGGTGAGCAGTTCTTC
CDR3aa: CASRGYRTSGGAGEQFF

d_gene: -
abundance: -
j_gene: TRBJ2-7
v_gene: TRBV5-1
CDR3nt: TGCGCCAGCAGCTTGGCCGGGCAGGGTGTCCACGAGCAGTACTTC
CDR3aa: CASSLAGQGVHEQYF

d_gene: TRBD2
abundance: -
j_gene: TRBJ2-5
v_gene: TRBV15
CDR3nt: TGTGCCACCAGCAGAGATGCGTTTGCGGGGGGCCAAGAGACCCAGTACTTC
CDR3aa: CATSRDAFAGGQETQYF

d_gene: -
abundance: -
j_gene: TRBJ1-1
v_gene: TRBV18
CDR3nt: TGTGCCAGCCGACCCGGCGAGGGACTGATGAACACTGAAGCTTTCTTT
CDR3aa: CASRPGEGLMNTEAFF

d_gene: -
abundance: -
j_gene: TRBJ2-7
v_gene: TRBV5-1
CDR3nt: TGCGCCAGCGGGCGAGACGACAGGAACGAGCAGTACTTC
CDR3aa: CASGRDDRNEQYF

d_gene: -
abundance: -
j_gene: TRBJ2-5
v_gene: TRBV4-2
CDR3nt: TGTGCCAGCAGCCAAGGATGGACCCGACAGAGAGAAGAGACCCAGTACTTC
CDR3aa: CASSQGWTRQREETQYF

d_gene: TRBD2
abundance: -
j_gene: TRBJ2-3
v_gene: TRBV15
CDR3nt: TGTGCCACCAGCACATTGGCGGGGGGGCTCTCAGATACGCAGTATTTT
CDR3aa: CATSTLAGGLSDTQYF

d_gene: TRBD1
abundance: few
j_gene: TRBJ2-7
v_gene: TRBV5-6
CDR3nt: TGTGCCAGCAGCTGGACAGGTACCTACGAGCAGTACTTC
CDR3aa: CASSWTGTYEQYF

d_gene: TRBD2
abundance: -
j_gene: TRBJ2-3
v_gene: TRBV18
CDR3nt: TGTGCCAGCTCACCAAGGCGGGGGGACACAGATACGCAGTATTTT
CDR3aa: CASSPRRGDTDTQYF

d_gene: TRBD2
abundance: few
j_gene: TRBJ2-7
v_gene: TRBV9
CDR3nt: TGTGCCAGCAGCCCTGGGACTAGCGGAGTCTACGAGCAGTACTTC
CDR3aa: CASSPGTSGVYEQYF

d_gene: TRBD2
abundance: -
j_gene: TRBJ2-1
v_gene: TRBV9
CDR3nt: TGTGCCAGCAGCCCCGGGACTATCTCCTACAATGAGCAGTTCTTC
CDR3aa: CASSPGTISYNEQFF

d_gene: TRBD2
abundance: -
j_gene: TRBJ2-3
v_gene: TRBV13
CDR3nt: TGTGCCAGCAGCTTATTCGGGGGGGCCTCAGATACGCAGTATTTT
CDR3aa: CASSLFGGASDTQYF

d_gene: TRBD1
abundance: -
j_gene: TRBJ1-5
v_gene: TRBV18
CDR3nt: TGTGCCAGCTCACTCACGGGACAGACTAGCAATCAGCCCCAGCATTTT
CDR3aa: CASSLTGQTSNQPQHF